Listed below are T cell receptor beta chains from one sample, sequenced in a study of OX40 agonist ivuxolimab in advanced cancers. Data came from immunoSEQ multiplex PCR; TCRdb stores just in-frame clones and leaves some out. Of about 72,000 clones listed, 80% to 90% are singletons. The sequencing used CD4+ or CD8+ T cells sorted from blood, collected in a trial of the OX40 agonist ivuxolimab. The receptor source for this set is an adult with an advanced solid tumor such as melanoma, head and neck, liver or kidney cancer. CDR3s include the opening cysteine and the closing phenylalanine or tryptophan. D genes are given only for firm matches. Size is omitted from some rows. Given values are once, few, many or a class for expanded clones.

>TRBD1|TRBJ1-2|.|TRBV10-3
TGTGCCATCAGTGAGTCCGCGGGACAGGGGTCGGATGGCTACACCTTC
CAISESAGQGSDGYTF
>.|TRBJ1-4|.|TRBV2
TGTGCCAGCAGTGTAGGGAACAATGAAAAACTGTTTTTT
CASSVGNNEKLFF
>.|TRBJ1-1|.|TRBV5-4
TGTGCCAGCAGCTTAGGGGGTTATAGGACTGAAGCTTTCTTT
CASSLGGYRTEAFF
>.|TRBJ1-5|.|TRBV6-6
TGTGCCAGCAGTTACTACGGGGAGAGTCAGCCCCAGCATTTT
CASSYYGESQPQHF
>TRBD2|TRBJ2-1|.|TRBV18
TGTGCCAGCTCACGCGGGGGGAACGAGCAGTTCTTC
CASSRGGNEQFF
>TRBD2|TRBJ2-7|.|TRBV5-1
TGCGCCAGCAGCCCGATAGCGGGGGCAAGCTCCTACGAGCAGTACTTC
CASSPIAGASSYEQYF
>.|TRBJ2-5|.|TRBV9
TGTGCCAGCAGCGTAGGCCAAAAGATGCAAGAGACCCAGTACTTC
CASSVGQKMQETQYF
>TRBD1|TRBJ2-6|.|TRBV30
TGTGCCTGGAGTGTAAGAACAGGGGGCGCTGGGGCCAACGTCCTGACTTTC
CAWSVRTGGAGANVLTF
>.|TRBJ1-3|.|TRBV7-9
TGTGCCAGCAGCCCGAGGGCCTCTGGAAACACCATATATTTT
CASSPRASGNTIYF
>.|TRBJ1-5|once|TRBV6-1
TGTGCCAGCAGGAACTATTGGGGCGATCAGCCCCAGCATTTT
CASRNYWGDQPQHF
>.|TRBJ2-2|once|TRBV11-2
TGTGCCAGCAGCTTACCCCACTGGACCGGGGAGCTGTTTTTT
CASSLPHWTGELFF
>.|TRBJ2-3|.|TRBV5-1
TGCGCCAGCAGCCCCGGCACCCGGGGGACAGATACGCAGTATTTT
CASSPGTRGTDTQYF
>.|TRBJ1-3|.|TRBV7-2
TGTGCCAGTCCGATTCAGCCCTCTGGAAACACCATATATTTT
CASPIQPSGNTIYF
>.|TRBJ2-7|.|TRBV4-2
TGTGCCAGCAGCCGTACAACACAGGCCTCCTACGAGCAGTACTTC
CASSRTTQASYEQYF